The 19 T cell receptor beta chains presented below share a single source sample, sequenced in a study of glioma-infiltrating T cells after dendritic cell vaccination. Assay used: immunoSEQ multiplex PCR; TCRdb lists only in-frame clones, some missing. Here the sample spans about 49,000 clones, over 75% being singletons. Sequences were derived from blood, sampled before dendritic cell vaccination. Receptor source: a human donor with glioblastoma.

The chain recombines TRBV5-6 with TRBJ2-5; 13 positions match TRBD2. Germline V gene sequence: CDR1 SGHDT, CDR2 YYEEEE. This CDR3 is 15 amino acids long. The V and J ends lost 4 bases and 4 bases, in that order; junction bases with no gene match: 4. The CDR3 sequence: CASSPGLAGTETQYF. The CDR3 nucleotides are TGTGCCAGCAGCCCGGGACTAGCGGGAACAGAGACCCAGTACTTC.

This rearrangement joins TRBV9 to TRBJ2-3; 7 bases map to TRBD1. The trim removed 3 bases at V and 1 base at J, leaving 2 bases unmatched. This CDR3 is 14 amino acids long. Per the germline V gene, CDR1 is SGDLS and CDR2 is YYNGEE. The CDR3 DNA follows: TGTGCCAGCAGCGGCGGACAGGGCACAGATACGCAGTATTTT. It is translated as CASSGGQGTDTQYF.

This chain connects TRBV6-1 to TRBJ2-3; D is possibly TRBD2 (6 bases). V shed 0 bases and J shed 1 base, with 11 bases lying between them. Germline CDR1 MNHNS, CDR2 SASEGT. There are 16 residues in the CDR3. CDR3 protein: CASSEAPPGGTDTQYF. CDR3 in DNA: TGTGCCAGCAGTGAAGCCCCCCCGGGGGGCACAGATACGCAGTATTTT.

The CDR3 region has the DNA TGTGCCAGCAGCACTCCGGGACAGGGCAACACTGAAGCTTTCTTT. Translated: CASSTPGQGNTEAFF. The chain employs TRBV7-6 and TRBJ1-1, with 9 bases identical to TRBD1. CDR1 and CDR2 from the germline V gene are SGHVS and FNYEAQ. The CDR3 has 15 amino acids. J was trimmed by 2 bases and V by 5 bases; bases with no gene match: 6.

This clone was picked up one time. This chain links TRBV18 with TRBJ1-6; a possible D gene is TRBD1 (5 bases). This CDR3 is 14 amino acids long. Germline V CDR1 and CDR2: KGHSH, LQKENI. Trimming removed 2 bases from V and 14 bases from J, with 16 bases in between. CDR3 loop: CASSPAPGKSALHF. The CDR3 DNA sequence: TGTGCCAGCTCACCAGCCCCAGGGAAAAGTGCCCTCCACTTT.

The CDR3 protein is CSAMTGGSRGYTF. The CDR3 DNA follows: TGCAGCGCAATGACAGGGGGCAGTCGTGGCTACACCTTC. The rearrangement joins TRBV29-1 to TRBJ1-2, with TRBD1 identical over 10 bases. Germline trimming cut 7 bases from V and 7 bases from J; bases unmatched to any gene: 9. This CDR3 is built from 13 residues. The germline V gene encodes CDR1 SQVTM and CDR2 ANQGSEA. Together with reference TRBV29-1 and TRBJ1-2, the CDR3 gives the full variable domain: SAVISQKPSRDICQRGTSLTIQCQVDSQVTMMFWYRQQPGQSLTLIATANQGSEATYESGFVIDKFPISRPNLTFSTLTVSNMSPEDSSIYLCSAMTGGSRGYTFGSGTRLTVV.

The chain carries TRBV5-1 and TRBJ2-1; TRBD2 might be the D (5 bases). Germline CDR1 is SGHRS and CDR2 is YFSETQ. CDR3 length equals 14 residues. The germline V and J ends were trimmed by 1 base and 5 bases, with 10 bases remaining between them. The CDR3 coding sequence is TGCGCCAGCAGCTTGTATGCGGAGGACAATGAGCAGTTCTTC. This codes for CASSLYAEDNEQFF.

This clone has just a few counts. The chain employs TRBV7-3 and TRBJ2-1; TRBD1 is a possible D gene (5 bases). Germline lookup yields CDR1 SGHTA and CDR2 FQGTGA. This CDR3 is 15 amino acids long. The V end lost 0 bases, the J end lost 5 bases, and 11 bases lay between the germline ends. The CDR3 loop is CASSLTSADNNEQFF. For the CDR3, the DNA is TGTGCCAGCAGCTTAACTAGTGCGGACAACAATGAGCAGTTCTTC. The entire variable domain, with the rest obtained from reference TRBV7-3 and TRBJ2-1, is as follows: GAGVSQTPSNKVTEKGKYVELRCDPISGHTALYWYRQSLGQGPEFLIYFQGTGAADDSGLPNDRFFAVRPEGSVSTLKIQRTERGDSAVYLCASSLTSADNNEQFFGPGTRLTVL.

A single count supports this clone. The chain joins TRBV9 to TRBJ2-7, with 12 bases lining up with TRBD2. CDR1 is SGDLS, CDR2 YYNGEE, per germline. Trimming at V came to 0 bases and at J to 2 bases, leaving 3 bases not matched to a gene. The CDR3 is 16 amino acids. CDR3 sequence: CASSVATSGGPYEQYF. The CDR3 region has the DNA TGTGCCAGCAGCGTAGCTACTAGCGGGGGGCCCTACGAGCAGTACTTC.

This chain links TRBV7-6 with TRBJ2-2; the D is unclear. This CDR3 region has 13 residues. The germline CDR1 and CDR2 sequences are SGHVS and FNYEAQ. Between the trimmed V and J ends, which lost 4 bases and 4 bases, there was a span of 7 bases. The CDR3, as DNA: TGTGCCAGCAGCTACAAATCCACCGGGGAGCTGTTTTTT. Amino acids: CASSYKSTGELFF.

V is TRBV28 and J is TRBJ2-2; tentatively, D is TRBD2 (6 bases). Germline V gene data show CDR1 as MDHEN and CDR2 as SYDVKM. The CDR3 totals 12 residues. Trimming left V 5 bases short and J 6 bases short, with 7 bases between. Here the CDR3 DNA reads TGTGCCAGCAGTACGGGGGCCGGGGAGCTGTTTTTT. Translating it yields CASSTGAGELFF. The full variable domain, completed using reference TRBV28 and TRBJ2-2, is DVKVTQSSRYLVKRTGEKVFLECVQDMDHENMFWYRQDPGLGLRLIYFSYDVKMKEKGDIPEGYSVSREKKERFSLILESASTNQTSMYLCASSTGAGELFFGEGSRLTVL.

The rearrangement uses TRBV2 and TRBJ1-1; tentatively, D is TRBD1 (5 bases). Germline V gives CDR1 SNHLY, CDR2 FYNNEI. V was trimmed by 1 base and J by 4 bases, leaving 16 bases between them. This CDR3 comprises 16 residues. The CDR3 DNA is TGTGCCAGCAGTGAAGGATTGGGCAGGGTGGCCACTGAAGCTTTCTTT. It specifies CASSEGLGRVATEAFF.

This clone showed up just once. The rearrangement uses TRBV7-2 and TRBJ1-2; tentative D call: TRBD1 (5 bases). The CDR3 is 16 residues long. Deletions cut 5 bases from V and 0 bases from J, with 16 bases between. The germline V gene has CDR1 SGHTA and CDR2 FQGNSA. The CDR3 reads CASSTGTRQTNYGYTF. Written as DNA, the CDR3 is TGTGCCAGCAGCACCGGAACCCGACAGACTAACTATGGCTACACCTTC.

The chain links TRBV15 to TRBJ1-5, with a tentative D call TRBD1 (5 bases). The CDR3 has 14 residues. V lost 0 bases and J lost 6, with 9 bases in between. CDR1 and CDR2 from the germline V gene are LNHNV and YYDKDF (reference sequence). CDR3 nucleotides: TGTGCCACCAGCAGAGAGGGGGGTGCTCAGCCCCAGCATTTT. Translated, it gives CATSREGGAQPQHF.

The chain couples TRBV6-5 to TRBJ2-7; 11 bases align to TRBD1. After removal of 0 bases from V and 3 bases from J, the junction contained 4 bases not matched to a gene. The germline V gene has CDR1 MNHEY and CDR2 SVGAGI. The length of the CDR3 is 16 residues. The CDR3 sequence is CASSYSGGTGGYEQYF. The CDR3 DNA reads TGTGCCAGCAGTTACTCAGGAGGGACAGGGGGCTACGAGCAGTACTTC.

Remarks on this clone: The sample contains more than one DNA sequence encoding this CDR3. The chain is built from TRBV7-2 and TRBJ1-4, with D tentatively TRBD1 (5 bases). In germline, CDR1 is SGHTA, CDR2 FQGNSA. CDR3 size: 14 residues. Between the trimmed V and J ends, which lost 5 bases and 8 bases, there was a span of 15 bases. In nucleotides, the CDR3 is TGTGCCAGCAGCCTAGGGACGGGAGGGGAAAAACTGTTTTTT. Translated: CASSLGTGGEKLFF.

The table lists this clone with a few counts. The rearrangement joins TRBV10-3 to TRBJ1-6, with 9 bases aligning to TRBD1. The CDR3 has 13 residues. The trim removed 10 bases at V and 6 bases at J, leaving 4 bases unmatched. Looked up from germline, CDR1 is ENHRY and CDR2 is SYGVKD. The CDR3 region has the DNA TGTGCCACCAGGACAGGGGTTAATTCACCCCTCCACTTT. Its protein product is CATRTGVNSPLHF.

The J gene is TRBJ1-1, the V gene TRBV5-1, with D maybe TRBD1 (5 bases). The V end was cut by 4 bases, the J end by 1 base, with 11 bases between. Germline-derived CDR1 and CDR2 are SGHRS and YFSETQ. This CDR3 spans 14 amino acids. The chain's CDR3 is CASSGGTENTEAFF. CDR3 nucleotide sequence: TGCGCCAGCAGCGGGGGGACGGAGAACACTGAAGCTTTCTTT. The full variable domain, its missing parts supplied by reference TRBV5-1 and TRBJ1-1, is KAGVTQTPRYLIKTRGQQVTLSCSPISGHRSVSWYQQTPGQGLQFLFEYFSETQRNKGNFPGRFSGRQFSNSRSEMNVSTLELGDSALYLCASSGGTENTEAFFGQGTRLTVV.

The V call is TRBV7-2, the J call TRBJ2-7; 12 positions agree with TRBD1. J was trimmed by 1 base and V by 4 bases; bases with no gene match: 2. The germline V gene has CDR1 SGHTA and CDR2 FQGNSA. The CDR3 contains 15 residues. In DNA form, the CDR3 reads TGTGCCAGCAGCTGGGGACAGGGGGCTTCCTACGAGCAGTACTTC. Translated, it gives CASSWGQGASYEQYF.